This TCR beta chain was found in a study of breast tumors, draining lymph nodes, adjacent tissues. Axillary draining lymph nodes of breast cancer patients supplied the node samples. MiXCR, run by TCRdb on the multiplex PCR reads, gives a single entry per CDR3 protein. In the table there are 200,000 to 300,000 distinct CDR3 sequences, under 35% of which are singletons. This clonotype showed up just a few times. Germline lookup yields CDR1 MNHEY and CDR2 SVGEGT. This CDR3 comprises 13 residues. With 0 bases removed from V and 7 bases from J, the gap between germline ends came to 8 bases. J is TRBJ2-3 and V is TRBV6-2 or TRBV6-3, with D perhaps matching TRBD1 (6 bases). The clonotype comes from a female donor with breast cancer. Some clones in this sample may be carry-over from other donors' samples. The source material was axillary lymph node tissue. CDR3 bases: TGTGCCAGCAGTTACTCTGGGACATATACGCAGTATTTT. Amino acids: CASSYSGTYTQYF.